The following is a T cell receptor (beta chain) sequence with its context. Clones were sequenced by immunoSEQ multiplex PCR, and TCRdb holds only the in-frame ones, with some missing. The sample holds about 39,000 clones, roughly 84% seen once. This sample was taken from a study of T cell changes during pregnancy in multiple sclerosis. The germline gives CDR1 ENHRY, CDR2 SYGVKD. The length of the CDR3 is 16 residues. V shed 4 bases, J shed 5 bases, and the junction held 10 bases outside the gene matches. The chain employs TRBV10-3 and TRBJ2-3, with 9 positions matching TRBD2. The starting material was CD8+ T cells from peripheral blood mononuclear cells, obtained in the first trimester of pregnancy. The origin of this receptor is a female donor with multiple sclerosis, enrolled in a pregnancy study. CDR3 in amino acids: CAISVERGGALDTQYF. The CDR3 nucleotides are TGTGCCATCAGTGTGGAGCGCGGGGGGGCCTTAGATACGCAGTATTTT.